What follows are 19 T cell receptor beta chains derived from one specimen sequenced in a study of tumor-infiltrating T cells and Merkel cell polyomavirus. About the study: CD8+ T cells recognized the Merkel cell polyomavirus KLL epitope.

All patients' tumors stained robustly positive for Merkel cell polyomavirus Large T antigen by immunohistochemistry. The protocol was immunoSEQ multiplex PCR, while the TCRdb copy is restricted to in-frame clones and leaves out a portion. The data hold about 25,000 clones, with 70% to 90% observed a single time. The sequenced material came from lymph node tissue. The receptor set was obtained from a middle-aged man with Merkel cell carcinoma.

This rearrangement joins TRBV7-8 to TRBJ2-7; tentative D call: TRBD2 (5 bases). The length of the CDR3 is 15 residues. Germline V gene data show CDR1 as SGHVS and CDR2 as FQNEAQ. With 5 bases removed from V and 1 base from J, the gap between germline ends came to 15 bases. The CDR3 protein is CASSPRGLGSYEQYF. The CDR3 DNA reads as TGTGCCAGCAGCCCAAGAGGGCTGGGTTCCTACGAGCAGTACTTC.

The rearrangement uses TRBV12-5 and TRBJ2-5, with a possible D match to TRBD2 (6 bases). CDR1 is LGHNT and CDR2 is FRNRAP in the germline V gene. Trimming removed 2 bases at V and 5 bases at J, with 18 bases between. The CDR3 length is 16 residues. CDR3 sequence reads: CASGLLAGSIGETQYF. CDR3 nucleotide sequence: TGTGCTAGTGGTTTGCTGGCGGGATCGATCGGGGAGACCCAGTACTTC.

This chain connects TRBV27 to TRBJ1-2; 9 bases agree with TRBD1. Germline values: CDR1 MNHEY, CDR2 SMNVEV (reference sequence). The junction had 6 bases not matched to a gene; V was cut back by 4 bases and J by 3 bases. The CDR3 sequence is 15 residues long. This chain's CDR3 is CASSSPGQGDYGYTF. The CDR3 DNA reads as TGTGCCAGCAGTTCTCCGGGACAGGGAGACTATGGCTACACCTTC.

The CDR3 DNA reads as TGTGCCAGCAATCGCAGGCTCTCCTACAATGAGCAGTTCTTC. This sequence encodes CASNRRLSYNEQFF. V is TRBV2 and J is TRBJ2-1; D is unresolved. Trimming stripped 7 bases from V and 0 bases from J, with 10 bases between. The CDR3 is made up of 14 amino acids. The germline V gene has CDR1 SNHLY and CDR2 FYNNEI.

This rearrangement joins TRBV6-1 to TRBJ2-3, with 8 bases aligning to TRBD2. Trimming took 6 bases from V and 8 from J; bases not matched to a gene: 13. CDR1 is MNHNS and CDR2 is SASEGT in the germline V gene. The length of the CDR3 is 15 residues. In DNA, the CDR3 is TGTGCCAGCAGCCTTAGCGGGGCGGCCATTGGTACGCAGTATTTT. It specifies CASSLSGAAIGTQYF.

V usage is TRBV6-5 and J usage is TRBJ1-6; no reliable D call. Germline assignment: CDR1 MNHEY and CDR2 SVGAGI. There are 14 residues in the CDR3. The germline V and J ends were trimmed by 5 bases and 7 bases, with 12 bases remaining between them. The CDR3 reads CASSELSGNSPLHF. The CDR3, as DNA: TGTGCCAGCAGTGAACTGAGCGGGAATTCACCCCTCCACTTT.

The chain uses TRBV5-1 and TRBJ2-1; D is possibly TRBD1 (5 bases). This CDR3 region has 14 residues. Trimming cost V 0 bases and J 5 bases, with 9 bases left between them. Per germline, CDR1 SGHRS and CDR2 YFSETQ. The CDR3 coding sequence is TGCGCCAGCAGCTTGGCCGCGACAGACAATGAGCAGTTCTTC. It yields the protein CASSLAATDNEQFF.

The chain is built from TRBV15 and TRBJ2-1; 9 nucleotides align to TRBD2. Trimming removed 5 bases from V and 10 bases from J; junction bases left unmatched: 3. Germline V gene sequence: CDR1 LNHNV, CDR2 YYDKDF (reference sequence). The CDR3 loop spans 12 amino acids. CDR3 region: CATSGTSNEQFF. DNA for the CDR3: TGTGCCACCAGCGGGACTAGCAACGAGCAGTTCTTC.

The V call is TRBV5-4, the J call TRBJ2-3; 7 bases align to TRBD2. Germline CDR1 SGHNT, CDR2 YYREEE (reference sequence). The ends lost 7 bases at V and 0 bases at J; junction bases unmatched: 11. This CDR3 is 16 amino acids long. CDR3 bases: TGTGCCAGCTCCCGGGGAGGGGCTGGGAGCACAGATACGCAGTATTTT. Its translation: CASSRGGAGSTDTQYF.

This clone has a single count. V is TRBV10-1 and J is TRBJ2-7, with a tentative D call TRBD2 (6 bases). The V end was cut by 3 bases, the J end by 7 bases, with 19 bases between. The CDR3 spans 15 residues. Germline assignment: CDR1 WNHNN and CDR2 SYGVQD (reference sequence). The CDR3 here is CASSDRPARRDEQYF. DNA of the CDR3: TGCGCCAGCAGTGATAGGCCCGCCAGGAGGGATGAGCAGTACTTC.

CDR3 region: CASSSTGSTEAFF. The CDR3 nucleotides read TGTGCCAGCAGCTCGACAGGGAGCACTGAAGCTTTCTTT. This chain links TRBV4-2 with TRBJ1-1; 7 nucleotides align to TRBD1. J was trimmed by 4 bases and V by 5 bases; bases with no gene match: 4. This CDR3 contains 13 residues. Germline V gene data show CDR1 as LGHNA and CDR2 as YNFKEQ.

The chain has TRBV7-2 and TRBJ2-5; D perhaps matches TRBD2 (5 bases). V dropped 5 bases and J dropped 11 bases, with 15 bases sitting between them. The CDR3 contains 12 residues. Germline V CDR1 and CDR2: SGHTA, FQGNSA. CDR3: CASSLLGREQYF. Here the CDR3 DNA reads TGTGCCAGCAGCCTCCTAGGAAGGGAGCAGTACTTC.

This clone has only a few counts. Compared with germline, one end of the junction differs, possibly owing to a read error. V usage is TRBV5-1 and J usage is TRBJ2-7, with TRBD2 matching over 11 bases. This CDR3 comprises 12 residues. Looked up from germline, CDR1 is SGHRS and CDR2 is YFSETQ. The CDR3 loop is CASSDLAGGGDF. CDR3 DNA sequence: TGCGCCAGCAGCGACCTAGCGGGAGGCGGAGACTTC.

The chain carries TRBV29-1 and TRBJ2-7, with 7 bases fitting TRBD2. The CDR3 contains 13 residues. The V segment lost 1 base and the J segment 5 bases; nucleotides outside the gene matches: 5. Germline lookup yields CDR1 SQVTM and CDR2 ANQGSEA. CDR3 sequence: CSVEGGGSHEQYF. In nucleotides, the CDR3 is TGCAGCGTTGAAGGGGGGGGGTCCCACGAGCAGTACTTC.

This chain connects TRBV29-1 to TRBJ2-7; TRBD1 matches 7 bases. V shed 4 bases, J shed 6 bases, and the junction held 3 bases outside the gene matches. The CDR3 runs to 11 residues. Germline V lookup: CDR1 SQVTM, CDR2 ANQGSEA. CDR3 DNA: TGCAGCGTTGTTAGGGGGCCCGAGCAGTACTTC. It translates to CSVVRGPEQYF.

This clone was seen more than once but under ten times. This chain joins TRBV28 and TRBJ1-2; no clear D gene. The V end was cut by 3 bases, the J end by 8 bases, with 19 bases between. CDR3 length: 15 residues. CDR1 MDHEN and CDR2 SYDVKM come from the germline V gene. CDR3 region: CASSFLGGRRQGYTF. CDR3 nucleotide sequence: TGTGCCAGCAGTTTCCTCGGAGGACGGCGACAAGGCTACACCTTC.

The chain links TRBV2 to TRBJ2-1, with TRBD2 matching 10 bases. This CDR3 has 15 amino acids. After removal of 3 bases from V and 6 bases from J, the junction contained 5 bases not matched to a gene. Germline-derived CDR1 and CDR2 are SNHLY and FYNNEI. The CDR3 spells CASSDTSGRANEQFF. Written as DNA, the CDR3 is TGTGCCAGCAGTGATACCAGCGGGAGGGCCAATGAGCAGTTCTTC. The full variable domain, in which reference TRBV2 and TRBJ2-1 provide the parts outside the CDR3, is EPEVTQTPSHQVTQMGQEVILRCVPISNHLYFYWYRQILGQKVEFLVSFYNNEISEKSEIFDDQFSVERPDGSNFTLKIRSTKLEDSAMYFCASSDTSGRANEQFFGPGTRLTVL.

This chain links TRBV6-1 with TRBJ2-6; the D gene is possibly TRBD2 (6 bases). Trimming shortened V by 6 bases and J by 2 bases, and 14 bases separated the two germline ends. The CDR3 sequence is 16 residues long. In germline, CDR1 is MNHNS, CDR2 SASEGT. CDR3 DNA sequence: TGTGCCAGCAGGGAACTATGGGGGGCTGGGGCCAACGTCCTGACTTTC. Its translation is CASRELWGAGANVLTF.

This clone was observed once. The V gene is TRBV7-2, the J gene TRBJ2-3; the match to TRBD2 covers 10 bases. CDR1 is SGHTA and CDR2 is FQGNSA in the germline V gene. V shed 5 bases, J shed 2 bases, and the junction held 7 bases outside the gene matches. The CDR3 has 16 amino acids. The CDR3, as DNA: TGTGCCAGCAGCAGCGGACTAGCGGTGTACACAGATACGCAGTATTTT. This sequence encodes CASSSGLAVYTDTQYF.